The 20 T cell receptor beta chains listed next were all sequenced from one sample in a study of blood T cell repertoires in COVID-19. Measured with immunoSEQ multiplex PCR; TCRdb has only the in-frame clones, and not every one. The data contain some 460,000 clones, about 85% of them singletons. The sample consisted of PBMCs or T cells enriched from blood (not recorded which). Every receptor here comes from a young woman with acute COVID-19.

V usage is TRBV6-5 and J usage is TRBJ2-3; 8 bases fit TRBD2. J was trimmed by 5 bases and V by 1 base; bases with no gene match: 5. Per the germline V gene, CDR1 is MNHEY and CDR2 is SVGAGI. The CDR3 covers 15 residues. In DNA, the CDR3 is TGTGCCAGCAGTTACTATAGCGGGGAACAAGATACGCAGTATTTT. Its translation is CASSYYSGEQDTQYF.

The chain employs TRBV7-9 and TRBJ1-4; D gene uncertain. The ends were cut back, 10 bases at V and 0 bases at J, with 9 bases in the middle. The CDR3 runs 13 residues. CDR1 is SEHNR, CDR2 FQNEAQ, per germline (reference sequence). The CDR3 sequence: CATRDATNEKLFF. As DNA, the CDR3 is TGTGCCACTAGAGACGCAACTAATGAAAAACTGTTTTTT.

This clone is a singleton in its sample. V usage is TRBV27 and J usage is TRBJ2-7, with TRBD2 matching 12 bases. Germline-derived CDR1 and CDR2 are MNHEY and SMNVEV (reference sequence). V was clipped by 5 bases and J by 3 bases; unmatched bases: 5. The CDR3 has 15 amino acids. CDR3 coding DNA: TGTGCCAGCAGTAGTACTAGCGGGAGGTACTACGAGCAGTACTTC. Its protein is CASSSTSGRYYEQYF.

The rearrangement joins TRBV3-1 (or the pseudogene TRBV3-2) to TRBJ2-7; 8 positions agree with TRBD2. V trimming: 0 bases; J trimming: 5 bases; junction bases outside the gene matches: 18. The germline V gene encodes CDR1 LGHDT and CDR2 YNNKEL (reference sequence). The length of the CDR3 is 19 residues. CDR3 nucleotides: TGTGCCAGCAGCCAAGAAATAAATTTAGGGCTAGCGGGTTATCACGAGCAGTACTTC. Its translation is CASSQEINLGLAGYHEQYF.

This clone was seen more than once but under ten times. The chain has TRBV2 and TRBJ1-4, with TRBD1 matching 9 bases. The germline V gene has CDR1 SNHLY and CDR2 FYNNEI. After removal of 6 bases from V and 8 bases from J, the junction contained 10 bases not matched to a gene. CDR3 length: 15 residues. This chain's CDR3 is CASRAGTGSGEKLFF. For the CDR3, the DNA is TGTGCCAGCAGGGCCGGGACAGGGTCTGGGGAAAAACTGTTTTTT.

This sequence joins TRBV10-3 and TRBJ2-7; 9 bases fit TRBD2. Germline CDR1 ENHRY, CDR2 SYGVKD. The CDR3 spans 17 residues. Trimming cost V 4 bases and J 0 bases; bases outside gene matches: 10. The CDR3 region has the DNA TGTGCCATCAGTGTTAGGGCTAGCGGGGAGAGCTCCTACGAGCAGTACTTC. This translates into CAISVRASGESSYEQYF.

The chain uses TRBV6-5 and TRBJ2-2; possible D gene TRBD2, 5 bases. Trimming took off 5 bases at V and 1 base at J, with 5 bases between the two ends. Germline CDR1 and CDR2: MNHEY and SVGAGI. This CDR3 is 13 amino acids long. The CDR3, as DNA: TGTGCCAGCAGTCGGGGGAACACCGGGGAGCTGTTTTTT. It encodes CASSRGNTGELFF.

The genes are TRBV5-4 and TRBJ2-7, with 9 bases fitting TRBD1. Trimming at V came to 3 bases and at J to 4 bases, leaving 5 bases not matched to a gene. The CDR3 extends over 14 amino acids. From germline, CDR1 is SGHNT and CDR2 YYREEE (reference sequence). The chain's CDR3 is CASSSGQGSYEQYF. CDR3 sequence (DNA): TGTGCCAGCAGCTCGGGACAGGGAAGTTACGAGCAGTACTTC. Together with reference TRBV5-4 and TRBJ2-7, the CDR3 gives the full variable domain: ETGVTQSPTHLIKTRGQQVTLRCSSQSGHNTVSWYQQALGQGPQFIFQYYREEENGRGNFPPRFSGLQFPNYSSELNVNALELDDSALYLCASSSGQGSYEQYFGPGTRLTVT.

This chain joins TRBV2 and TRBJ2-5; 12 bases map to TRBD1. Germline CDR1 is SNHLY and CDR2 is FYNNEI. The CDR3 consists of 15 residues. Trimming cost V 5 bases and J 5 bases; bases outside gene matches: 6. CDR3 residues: CASSRGQGASETQYF. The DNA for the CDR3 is TGTGCCAGCAGTCGGGGACAGGGGGCATCGGAGACCCAGTACTTC.

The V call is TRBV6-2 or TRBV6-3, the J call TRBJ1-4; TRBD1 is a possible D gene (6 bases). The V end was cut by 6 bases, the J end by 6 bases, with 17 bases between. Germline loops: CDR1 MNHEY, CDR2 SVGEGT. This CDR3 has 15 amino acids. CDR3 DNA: TGTGCCAGCAGCCAACAGGGCATGGGCGATGAAAAACTGTTTTTT. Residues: CASSQQGMGDEKLFF.

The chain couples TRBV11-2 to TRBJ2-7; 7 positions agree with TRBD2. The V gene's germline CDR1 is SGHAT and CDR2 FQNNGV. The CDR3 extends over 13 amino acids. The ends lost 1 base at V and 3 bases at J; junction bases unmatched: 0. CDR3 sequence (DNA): TGTGCCAGCAGCTTAGGCGGGGGCTACGAGCAGTACTTC. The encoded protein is CASSLGGGYEQYF.

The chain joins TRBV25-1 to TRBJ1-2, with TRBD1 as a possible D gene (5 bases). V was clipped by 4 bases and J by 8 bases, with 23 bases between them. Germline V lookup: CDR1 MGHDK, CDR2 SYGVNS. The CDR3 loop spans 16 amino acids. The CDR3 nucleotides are TGTGCCAGCAGTGCCCGGGGGACTATTACTCCCTGGGGCTACACCTTC. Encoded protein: CASSARGTITPWGYTF.

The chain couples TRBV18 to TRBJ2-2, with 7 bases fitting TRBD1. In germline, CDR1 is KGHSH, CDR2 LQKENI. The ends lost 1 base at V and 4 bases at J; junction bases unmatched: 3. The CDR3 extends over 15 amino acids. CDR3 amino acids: CASSPRQGPTGELFF. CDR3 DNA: TGTGCCAGCTCACCACGACAGGGCCCCACCGGGGAGCTGTTTTTT.

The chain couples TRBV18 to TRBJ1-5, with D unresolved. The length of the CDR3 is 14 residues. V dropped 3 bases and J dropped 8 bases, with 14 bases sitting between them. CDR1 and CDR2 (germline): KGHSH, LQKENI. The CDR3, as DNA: TGTGCCAGCTCACCGAGTAGTTATCAGGAGCCCCAGCATTTT. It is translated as CASSPSSYQEPQHF.

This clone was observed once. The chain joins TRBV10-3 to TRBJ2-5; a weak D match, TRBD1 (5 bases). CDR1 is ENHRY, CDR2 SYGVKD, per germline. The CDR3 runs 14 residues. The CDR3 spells CGTHQGPGGETQYF. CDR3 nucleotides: TGTGGGACACATCAGGGTCCGGGCGGAGAGACCCAGTACTTC.

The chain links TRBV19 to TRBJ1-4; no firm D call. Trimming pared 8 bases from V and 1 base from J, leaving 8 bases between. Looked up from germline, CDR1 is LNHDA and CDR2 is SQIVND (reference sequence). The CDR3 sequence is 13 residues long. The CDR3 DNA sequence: TGTGCCAGTGGAGACCGAACTAATGAAAAACTGTTTTTT. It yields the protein CASGDRTNEKLFF.

This chain's CDR3 is CASSLVPGRDFTDTQYF. The CDR3, as DNA: TGCGCCAGCAGCTTGGTGCCAGGTCGGGACTTCACAGATACGCAGTATTTT. The chain uses TRBV5-1 and TRBJ2-3, with D perhaps TRBD2 (6 bases). This CDR3 has 17 amino acids. Deletions cut 0 bases from V and 2 bases from J, with 16 bases between. CDR1 is SGHRS and CDR2 is YFSETQ in the germline V gene.

The CDR3, as DNA: TGTGCCAGCAGTAAACTAGCGGGAGGGCCGGGGACAGATACGCAGTATTTT. Protein: CASSKLAGGPGTDTQYF. The chain couples TRBV6-2 or TRBV6-3 to TRBJ2-3; 13 bases are a match to TRBD2. J was trimmed by 3 bases and V by 5 bases; bases with no gene match: 8. Germline V gives CDR1 MNHEY, CDR2 SVGEGT. CDR3 length: 17 residues.

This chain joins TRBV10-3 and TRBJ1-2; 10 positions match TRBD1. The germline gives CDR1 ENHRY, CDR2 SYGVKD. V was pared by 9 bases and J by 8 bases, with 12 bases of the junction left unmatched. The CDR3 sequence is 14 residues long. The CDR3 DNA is TGTGCCATGGGTTCCGGGACAGGGGCTCAAGGCTACACCTTC. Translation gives CAMGSGTGAQGYTF.

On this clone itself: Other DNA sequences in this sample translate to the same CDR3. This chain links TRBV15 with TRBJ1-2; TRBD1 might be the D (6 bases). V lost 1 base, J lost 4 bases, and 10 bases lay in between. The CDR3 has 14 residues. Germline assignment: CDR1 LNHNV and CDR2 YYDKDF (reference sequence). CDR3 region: CATSRVTGSYGYTF. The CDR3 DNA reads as TGTGCCACCAGCAGAGTAACAGGGAGCTATGGCTACACCTTC.